This TCR beta chain is drawn from a study of cytomegalovirus exposure and HLA in healthy donors. Researchers ran the PCR with 60 Vbeta and 13 Jbeta primers. TCRdb's table, derived via immunoSEQ multiplex PCR, lists solely in-frame clones and lacks some. This table has under 200,000 clones, approximately 71% appearing once. Trimming shortened V by 3 bases and J by 8 bases, and 8 bases separated the two germline ends. Germline-derived CDR1 and CDR2 are SGHDT and YYEEEE. The CDR3 covers 11 residues. Study-level findings and limits: Rates of TCR association differed by HLA locus in a later analysis, with DRB1 highest and HLA-C lowest. Some V segments, including TRBV6-2 and TRBV6-3, were excluded as indistinguishable. More clonal expansion characterized HLA-associated TCR beta chains than equally common others in a later analysis.

Comments on this clone: The antigen is undetermined.

Donors sampled were nominally healthy, though unrecorded immune exposures were likely. The TCR sequence derives from a male donor in good health and CMV-seronegative. The chain is built from TRBV5-6 and TRBJ1-1; possible D gene TRBD1, 5 bases. The source material was PBMCs. CDR3 DNA: TGTGCCAGCAGCTACAGGCGGGAAGCTTTCTTT. Protein: CASSYRREAFF.